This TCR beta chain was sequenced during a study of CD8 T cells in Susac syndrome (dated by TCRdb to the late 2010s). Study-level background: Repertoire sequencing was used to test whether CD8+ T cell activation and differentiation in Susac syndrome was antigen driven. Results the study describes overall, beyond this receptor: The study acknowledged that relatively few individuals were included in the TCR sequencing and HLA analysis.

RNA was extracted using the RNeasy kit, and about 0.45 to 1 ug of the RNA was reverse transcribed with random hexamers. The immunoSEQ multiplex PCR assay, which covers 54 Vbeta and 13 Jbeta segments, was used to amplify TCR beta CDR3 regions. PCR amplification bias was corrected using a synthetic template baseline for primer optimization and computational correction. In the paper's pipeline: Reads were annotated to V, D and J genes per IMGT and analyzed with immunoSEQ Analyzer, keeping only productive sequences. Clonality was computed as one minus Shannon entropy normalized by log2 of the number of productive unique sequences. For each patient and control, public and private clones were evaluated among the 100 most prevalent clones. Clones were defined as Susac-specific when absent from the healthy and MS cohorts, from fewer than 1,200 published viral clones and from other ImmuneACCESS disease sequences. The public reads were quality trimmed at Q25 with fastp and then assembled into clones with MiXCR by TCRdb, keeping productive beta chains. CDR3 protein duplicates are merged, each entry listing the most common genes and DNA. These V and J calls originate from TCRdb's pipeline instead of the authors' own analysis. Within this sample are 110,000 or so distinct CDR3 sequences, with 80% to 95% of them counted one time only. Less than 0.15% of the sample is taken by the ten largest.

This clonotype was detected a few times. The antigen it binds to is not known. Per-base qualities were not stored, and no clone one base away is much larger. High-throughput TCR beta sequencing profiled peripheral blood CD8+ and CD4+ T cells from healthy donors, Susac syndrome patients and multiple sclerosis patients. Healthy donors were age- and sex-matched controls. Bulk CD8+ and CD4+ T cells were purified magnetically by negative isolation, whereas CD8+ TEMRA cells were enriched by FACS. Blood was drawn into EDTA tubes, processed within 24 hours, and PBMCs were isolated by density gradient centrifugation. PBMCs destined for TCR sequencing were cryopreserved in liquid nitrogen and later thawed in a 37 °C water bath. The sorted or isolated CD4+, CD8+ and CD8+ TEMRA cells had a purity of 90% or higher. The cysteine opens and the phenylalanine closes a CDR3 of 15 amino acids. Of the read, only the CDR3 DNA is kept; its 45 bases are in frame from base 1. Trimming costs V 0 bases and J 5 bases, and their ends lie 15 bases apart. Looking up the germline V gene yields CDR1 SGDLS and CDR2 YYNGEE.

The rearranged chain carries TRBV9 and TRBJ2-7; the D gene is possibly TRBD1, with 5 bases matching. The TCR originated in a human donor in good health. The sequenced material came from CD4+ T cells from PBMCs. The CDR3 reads CASSVEGAAQDEQYF. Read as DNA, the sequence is TGTGCCAGCAGCGTAGAAGGGGCAGCGCAGGACGAGCAGTACTTC.